Listed below are T cell receptor beta chains from one sample, sequenced in a study of T cell repertoires in cytomegalovirus infection. No antigen is known for these receptors. TCRdb redid the calling of the reads with MiXCR, one entry per CDR3 protein. Here the sample spans roughly 990,000 distinct CDR3 sequences, about a third being singletons. Sequencing used cultured CD8+ T cells from PBMCs, obtained from culture after CMV antigen stimulation. The source of these receptors is a human donor in good health (CMV status not recorded). Some clones in this sample may be carry-over from other donors' samples. Each CDR3 is given with its conserved first and last residue. Clone size is not always given. Where it is, it says once, few, many or a class for expanded clones.

abundance: -; j_gene: TRBJ2-7; v_gene: TRBV5-1; CDR3aa: CASIPRGRDEQYF
abundance: -; j_gene: TRBJ2-5; v_gene: TRBV9; CDR3aa: CASSVEMNFQETQYF
abundance: -; j_gene: TRBJ1-2; v_gene: TRBV3-1; CDR3aa: CASSPQRRANYGYTF
abundance: -; j_gene: TRBJ1-6; v_gene: TRBV14; CDR3aa: CASSQDFQGRSPLHF
abundance: many; j_gene: TRBJ2-5; v_gene: TRBV7-2; CDR3aa: CASRDTGTSEETQYF
abundance: few; j_gene: TRBJ2-5; v_gene: TRBV7-9; CDR3aa: CASSFLDRGSGETQYF
abundance: few; j_gene: TRBJ2-6; v_gene: TRBV27; CDR3aa: CASSFPDRVVPFSGANVLTF
abundance: -; j_gene: TRBJ2-7; v_gene: TRBV2; CDR3aa: CATQLYPSSYEQYF
abundance: -; j_gene: TRBJ2-3; v_gene: TRBV2; CDR3aa: CASSDLEEATQYF
abundance: -; j_gene: TRBJ2-7; v_gene: TRBV7-6; CDR3aa: CASSATGTSGESPSYEQYF
abundance: -; j_gene: TRBJ1-2; v_gene: TRBV7-6; CDR3aa: CVSSTLGGGSGYTF
abundance: many; j_gene: TRBJ2-7; v_gene: TRBV7-9; CDR3aa: CASSLERYEQYF
abundance: few; j_gene: TRBJ2-1; v_gene: TRBV14; CDR3aa: CASSWTGGVEQFF
abundance: -; j_gene: TRBJ1-1; v_gene: TRBV13; CDR3aa: CASSRSTGDNTEAFF
abundance: few; j_gene: TRBJ1-1; v_gene: TRBV6-5; CDR3aa: CASSYSAADTEAFF
abundance: few; j_gene: TRBJ1-2; v_gene: TRBV19; CDR3aa: CASSIRRLPGGYTF
abundance: few; j_gene: TRBJ2-3; v_gene: TRBV25-1; CDR3aa: CASSEPVAGGTDTQYF
abundance: -; j_gene: TRBJ1-1; v_gene: TRBV5-1; CDR3aa: CASSLGRSPAPNTEAFF
abundance: few; j_gene: TRBJ2-7; v_gene: TRBV5-8; CDR3aa: CASSAGDSWPSYEQYF
abundance: -; j_gene: TRBJ2-1; v_gene: TRBV5-8; CDR3aa: CASDTYNEQFF
abundance: -; j_gene: TRBJ2-7; v_gene: TRBV4-1; CDR3aa: CASSPLAAYEQYF
abundance: many; j_gene: TRBJ1-5; v_gene: TRBV7-8; CDR3aa: CASSPRGGVQPQHF
abundance: few; j_gene: TRBJ2-6; v_gene: TRBV5-6; CDR3aa: CASSSPGHDSGANVLTF
abundance: few; j_gene: TRBJ2-3; v_gene: TRBV6-6; CDR3aa: CASSYIGGGTDTQYF
abundance: many; j_gene: TRBJ2-3; v_gene: TRBV12-3/TRBV12-4; CDR3aa: CASTPSWDTQYF
abundance: few; j_gene: TRBJ1-1; v_gene: TRBV7-9; CDR3aa: CASEPVRTEAFF
abundance: many; j_gene: TRBJ2-1; v_gene: TRBV7-9; CDR3aa: CASSTLDRVAYNEQFF
abundance: -; j_gene: TRBJ2-1; v_gene: TRBV11-3; CDR3aa: CASSLSGPSYNEQFF
abundance: -; j_gene: TRBJ1-4; v_gene: TRBV7-9; CDR3aa: CASSLGWQGTTNEKLFF
abundance: many; j_gene: TRBJ1-2; v_gene: TRBV9; CDR3aa: CASSVAGTGGGRGYTF
abundance: many; j_gene: TRBJ2-7; v_gene: TRBV7-8; CDR3aa: CASSLEPGTLAITYEQYF
abundance: -; j_gene: TRBJ1-2; v_gene: TRBV7-9; CDR3aa: CASSNLLGGGDGYTF
abundance: -; j_gene: TRBJ2-1; v_gene: TRBV27; CDR3aa: CASSFVVRKDEQFF
abundance: few; j_gene: TRBJ2-3; v_gene: TRBV27; CDR3aa: CASTTSTDTQYF
abundance: -; j_gene: TRBJ2-5; v_gene: TRBV6-5; CDR3aa: CASSYSSLGETQYF
abundance: -; j_gene: TRBJ2-1; v_gene: TRBV7-8; CDR3aa: CASSQNRGSPYNEQFF
abundance: -; j_gene: TRBJ2-3; v_gene: TRBV6-6; CDR3aa: CASSYSSRGARDTQYF
abundance: few; j_gene: TRBJ2-5; v_gene: TRBV7-9; CDR3aa: CASSSSGGAQTQYF
abundance: few; j_gene: TRBJ1-5; v_gene: TRBV12-3/TRBV12-4; CDR3aa: CASSFGFNRSPGQPQHF
abundance: -; j_gene: TRBJ1-5; v_gene: TRBV20-1; CDR3aa: CSARESDRGFDQPQHF
abundance: few; j_gene: TRBJ1-5; v_gene: TRBV6-5; CDR3aa: CASRLVGTLYSNQPQHF
abundance: few; j_gene: TRBJ1-2; v_gene: TRBV27; CDR3aa: CASSLSYKGAPEGYTF
abundance: -; j_gene: TRBJ1-6; v_gene: TRBV27; CDR3aa: CASSLTGTLAPLHF
abundance: many; j_gene: TRBJ1-5; v_gene: TRBV7-8; CDR3aa: CASSLVTASNQPQHF
abundance: many; j_gene: TRBJ2-5; v_gene: TRBV28; CDR3aa: CASSVGLQETQYF
abundance: many; j_gene: TRBJ2-1; v_gene: TRBV7-8; CDR3aa: CASSAGTGVPYNEQFF
abundance: many; j_gene: TRBJ2-1; v_gene: TRBV7-8; CDR3aa: CASSFMAPYNEQFF
abundance: -; j_gene: TRBJ1-5; v_gene: TRBV27; CDR3aa: CASSSLRTGGLQPQHF
abundance: -; j_gene: TRBJ1-2; v_gene: TRBV12-3/TRBV12-4; CDR3aa: CASIGTAYFNYGYTF
abundance: -; j_gene: TRBJ2-1; v_gene: TRBV3-1; CDR3aa: CASSHHQASGGAKSYNEQFF
abundance: few; j_gene: TRBJ1-1; v_gene: TRBV4-3; CDR3aa: CASSQGQANTEAFF
abundance: -; j_gene: TRBJ1-1; v_gene: TRBV7-8; CDR3aa: CASSLAQRGEAFF
abundance: few; j_gene: TRBJ1-2; v_gene: TRBV4-2; CDR3aa: CASSQTGGSYGYTF
abundance: -; j_gene: TRBJ2-3; v_gene: TRBV20-1; CDR3aa: CSAMTGWGTDTQYF
abundance: -; j_gene: TRBJ2-7; v_gene: TRBV6-6; CDR3aa: CASRGGQGISYEQYF
abundance: -; j_gene: TRBJ2-3; v_gene: TRBV15; CDR3aa: CATSRYLERGGDTQYF
abundance: many; j_gene: TRBJ2-2; v_gene: TRBV7-2; CDR3aa: CASSLESEELFF
abundance: -; j_gene: TRBJ2-5; v_gene: TRBV15; CDR3aa: CATSSRDSEKTQYF
abundance: -; j_gene: TRBJ2-2; v_gene: TRBV12-3/TRBV12-4; CDR3aa: CASSFGDRGTGELFF
abundance: once; j_gene: TRBJ1-2; v_gene: TRBV6-2/TRBV6-3; CDR3aa: CASSYSKSTTLGYDYTF